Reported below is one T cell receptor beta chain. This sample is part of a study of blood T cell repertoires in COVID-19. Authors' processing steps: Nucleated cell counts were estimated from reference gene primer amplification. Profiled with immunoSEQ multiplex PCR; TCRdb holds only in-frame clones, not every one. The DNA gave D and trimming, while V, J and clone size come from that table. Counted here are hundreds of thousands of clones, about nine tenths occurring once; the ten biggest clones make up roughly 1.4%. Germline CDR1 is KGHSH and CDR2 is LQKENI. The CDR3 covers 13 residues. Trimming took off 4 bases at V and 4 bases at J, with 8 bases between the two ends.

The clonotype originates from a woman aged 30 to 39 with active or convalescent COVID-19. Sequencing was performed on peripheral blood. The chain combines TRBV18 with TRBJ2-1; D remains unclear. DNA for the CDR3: TGTGCCAGCTCACGGGCTGTGTACAATGAGCAGTTCTTC. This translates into CASSRAVYNEQFF. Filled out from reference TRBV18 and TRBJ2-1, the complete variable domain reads NAGVMQNPRHLVRRRGQEARLRCSPMKGHSHVYWYRQLPEEGLKFMVYLQKENIIDESGMPKERFSAEFPKEGPSILRIQQVVRGDSAAYFCASSRAVYNEQFFGPGTRLTVL.